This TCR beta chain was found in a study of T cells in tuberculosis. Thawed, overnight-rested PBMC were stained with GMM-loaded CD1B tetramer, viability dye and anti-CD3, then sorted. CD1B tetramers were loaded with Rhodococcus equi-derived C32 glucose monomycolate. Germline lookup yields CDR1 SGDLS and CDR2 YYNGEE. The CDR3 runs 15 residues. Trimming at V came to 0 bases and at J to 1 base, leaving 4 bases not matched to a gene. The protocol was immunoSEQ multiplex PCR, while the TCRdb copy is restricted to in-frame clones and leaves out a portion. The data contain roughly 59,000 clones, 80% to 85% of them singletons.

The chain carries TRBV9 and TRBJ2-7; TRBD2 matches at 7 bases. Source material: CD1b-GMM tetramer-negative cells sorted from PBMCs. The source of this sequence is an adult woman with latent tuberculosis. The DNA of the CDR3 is TGTGCCAGCAGCGTAGGGCTAGCGGATTCCTACGAGCAGTACTTC. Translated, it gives CASSVGLADSYEQYF.